Presented here are 22 T cell receptor beta chains from one specimen sequenced in a study of type 1 regulatory T cells. TCRdb itself ran the reads through MiXCR, one entry per CDR3 protein. The data show approximately 90,000 distinct CDR3 sequences, around 30% seen once. Material for sequencing was CD4+ T cells, either the whole sample or a sorted fraction (not recorded which). These receptors came from a human donor in good health.

This rearrangement joins TRBV4-1 to TRBJ2-3; TRBD2 is a possible D gene (6 bases). V lost 2 bases, J lost 0 bases, and 12 bases lay in between. The CDR3 is 16 residues long. Germline lookup yields CDR1 MGHRA and CDR2 YSYEKL. Here the CDR3 reads CASSQPTRGSTDTQYF. CDR3 DNA: TGCGCCAGCAGCCAACCGACTAGAGGTAGCACAGATACGCAGTATTTT.

The chain recombines TRBV20-1 with TRBJ2-3; TRBD2 is a possible D gene (6 bases). Germline lookup yields CDR1 DFQATT and CDR2 SNEGSKA (reference sequence). Deletions cut 6 bases from V and 6 bases from J, with 16 bases between. This CDR3 contains 13 residues. The CDR3 DNA sequence: TGCAGTGCCATTAGCGGCGAGGTGGATACGCAGTATTTT. It encodes CSAISGEVDTQYF.

The chain recombines TRBV3-1 with TRBJ1-4, with D uncertain. CDR1 is LGHDT, CDR2 YNNKEL, per germline (reference sequence). The CDR3 totals 11 residues. Trimming pared 5 bases from V and 7 bases from J, leaving 5 bases between. CDR3 coding DNA: TGTGCCAGCAGCGAAGGTGAAAAACTGTTTTTT. It is translated as CASSEGEKLFF. Complete variable domain (other parts from reference TRBV3-1 and TRBJ1-4): DTAVSQTPKYLVTQMGNDKSIKCEQNLGHDTMYWYKQDSKKFLKIMFSYNNKELIINETVPNRFSPKSPDKAHLNLHINSLELGDSAVYFCASSEGEKLFFGSGTQLSVL.

This clonotype appeared a few times. V usage is TRBV20-1 and J usage is TRBJ1-4; unclear D gene. CDR3 length: 14 amino acids. CDR1 is DFQATT and CDR2 is SNEGSKA in the germline V gene (reference sequence). The V gene lost 0 bases and the J gene lost 5 bases, with 10 bases spanning the gap. The CDR3 DNA reads TGCAGTGCTAGAGATCCCAGAAGCAATGAAAAACTGTTTTTT. Amino acids: CSARDPRSNEKLFF.

This sequence joins TRBV19 and TRBJ2-2; 7 bases line up with TRBD1. With V trimmed by 5 bases and J by 1 base, 4 bases remained unmatched. The CDR3 runs to 15 residues. CDR1 is LNHDA, CDR2 SQIVND, per germline (reference sequence). CDR3 DNA sequence: TGTGCCAGTAGTGCGACAGGGAAGAACACCGGGGAGCTGTTTTTT. Protein: CASSATGKNTGELFF.

This clonotype showed up just once. The V and J genes are TRBV15 and TRBJ2-7; 7 bases map to TRBD2. Germline loops: CDR1 LNHNV, CDR2 YYDKDF (reference sequence). The CDR3 length is 15 residues. V lost 5 bases to trimming and J lost 4 bases; unmatched junction nucleotides: 11. CDR3 nucleotides: TGTGCCACCAGCGGTCGCGGGAGCAATCTGTACGAGCAGTACTTC. It translates to CATSGRGSNLYEQYF.

V is TRBV7-9 and J is TRBJ2-1, with 7 bases fitting TRBD1. The CDR3 runs to 15 residues. J lost 0 bases, V lost 5 bases, and 4 bases had no gene match. Germline assignment: CDR1 SEHNR and CDR2 FQNEAQ (reference sequence). This CDR3 is CASSADRSSYNEQFF. The CDR3 DNA reads TGTGCCAGCAGCGCGGACAGGAGCTCCTACAATGAGCAGTTCTTC.

This clonotype was observed a few times. This rearrangement joins TRBV6-6 to TRBJ2-5, with 7 bases fitting TRBD2. Germline values: CDR1 MNHNY, CDR2 SVGAGI (reference sequence). The junction had 8 bases not matched to a gene; V was cut back by 5 bases and J by 5 bases. CDR3 length: 14 residues. The CDR3 spells CASSLSGVGETQYF. CDR3 coding DNA: TGTGCCAGCAGTCTGAGCGGGGTTGGGGAGACCCAGTACTTC.

This clonotype has only a few counts. This rearrangement joins TRBV20-1 to TRBJ1-2, with TRBD1 as a possible D gene (5 bases). The CDR3 is 13 amino acids. Germline V lookup: CDR1 DFQATT, CDR2 SNEGSKA (reference sequence). The DNA for the CDR3 is TGCAGGACACTATCCCGTCCGGGGGAGGGCTACACCTTC. It encodes CRTLSRPGEGYTF.

The CDR3 coding sequence is TGCGCCAGCAGCTCCGCTAGCGGGAGCACCTCCTACAATGAGCAGTTCTTC. It is translated as CASSSASGSTSYNEQFF. The chain recombines TRBV5-1 with TRBJ2-1, with 10 positions matching TRBD2. V shed 3 bases, J shed 0 bases, and the junction held 6 bases outside the gene matches. The CDR3 has 17 amino acids. The germline gives CDR1 SGHRS, CDR2 YFSETQ.

The J gene is TRBJ2-1, the V gene TRBV19; 8 positions agree with TRBD1. The length of the CDR3 is 14 residues. From germline, CDR1 is LNHDA and CDR2 SQIVND (reference sequence). Unmatched junction bases numbered 6, after V lost 4 bases and J lost 7 bases. Here the CDR3 DNA reads TGTGCCAGTAGTAGGGGACAGGCCTTTAATGAGCAGTTCTTC. Its translation: CASSRGQAFNEQFF.

The CDR3 nucleotides are TGTGCCAGCAGCTTAGTACAGGGGACAGAGACCCAGTACTTC. Residues: CASSLVQGTETQYF. V is TRBV5-4 and J is TRBJ2-5, with 7 bases matching TRBD1. Germline CDR1 is SGHNT and CDR2 is YYREEE (reference sequence). The V gene end was trimmed by 2 bases and the J gene end by 4 bases; junction bases not matched to a gene: 5. CDR3 length: 14 residues.

The V gene is TRBV11-2, the J gene TRBJ2-3; 8 bases map to TRBD1. The CDR3 totals 15 residues. Germline V gives CDR1 SGHAT, CDR2 FQNNGV. The trim removed 1 base at V and 3 bases at J, leaving 3 bases unmatched. The CDR3 here is CASSLAGQVTDTQYF. CDR3 in DNA: TGTGCCAGCAGCTTAGCGGGACAGGTTACAGATACGCAGTATTTT.

This clonotype was seen only once. The gene calls are TRBV20-1 and TRBJ1-6; tentative D call: TRBD1 (6 bases). V lost 5 bases, J lost 10 bases, and 18 bases lay in between. The CDR3 runs to 14 residues. Germline loops: CDR1 DFQATT, CDR2 SNEGSKA (reference sequence). Here the CDR3 reads CSAQADGGGSPLHF. The CDR3, as DNA: TGCAGTGCTCAGGCGGACGGGGGCGGCTCACCCCTCCACTTT.

Concerning this clonotype: The germline gene is not matched at one end of the junction; a read error may be the cause. V usage is TRBV5-1 and J usage is TRBJ2-5, with a weak D call TRBD2 (8 bases). The CDR3 totals 16 residues. CDR1 and CDR2 from the germline V gene are SGHRS and YFSETQ. The CDR3 sequence is CASSSPGGTAQEAQYF. CDR3 sequence (DNA): TGCGCCAGCAGCTCCCCGGGAGGGACAGCCCAAGAGGCCCAGTACTTC. Supplemented by reference TRBV5-1 and TRBJ2-5, the full variable domain reads KAGVTQTPRYLIKTRGQQVTLSCSPISGHRSVSWYQQTPGQGLQFLFEYFSETQRNKGNFPGRFSGRQFSNSRSEMNVSTLELGDSALYLCASSSPGGTAQEAQYFGPGTRLLVL.

A few counts support this clonotype. The chain couples TRBV29-1 to TRBJ2-2, with 7 bases matching TRBD1. Germline V lookup: CDR1 SQVTM, CDR2 ANQGSEA. V dropped 7 bases and J dropped 4; count of bases not matched to a gene: 6. The CDR3 sequence is 13 residues long. CDR3 protein: CSARQGGTGELFF. CDR3 sequence (DNA): TGCAGCGCCCGACAGGGTGGCACCGGGGAGCTGTTTTTT.

The chain combines TRBV7-3 with TRBJ2-1, with 13 positions matching TRBD2. V shed 6 bases, J shed 10 bases, and the junction held 6 bases outside the gene matches. The CDR3 is made up of 14 amino acids. CDR1 and CDR2 from the germline V gene are SGHTA and FQGTGA. The CDR3, as DNA: TGTGCCAGCAGGGAAGGACTAGCGGGAGAGGAGCAGTTCTTC. It specifies CASREGLAGEEQFF.

The V gene is TRBV5-1, the J gene TRBJ2-7; unclear D gene. Between the trimmed V and J ends, which lost 0 bases and 7 bases, there was a span of 14 bases. CDR1 is SGHRS and CDR2 is YFSETQ in the germline V gene. The CDR3 consists of 14 residues. The DNA of the CDR3 is TGCGCCAGCAGCTTGGGGCAGACCCTTCGAGAGCAGTACTTC. Protein sequence: CASSLGQTLREQYF. Supplemented by reference TRBV5-1 and TRBJ2-7, the full variable domain reads KAGVTQTPRYLIKTRGQQVTLSCSPISGHRSVSWYQQTPGQGLQFLFEYFSETQRNKGNFPGRFSGRQFSNSRSEMNVSTLELGDSALYLCASSLGQTLREQYFGPGTRLTVT.

This chain connects TRBV5-5 to TRBJ2-7; 8 positions match TRBD1. Germline assignment: CDR1 SGHKS and CDR2 YYEKEE (reference sequence). The V and J ends lost 0 bases and 7 bases, in that order; junction bases with no gene match: 9. The CDR3 extends over 15 amino acids. For the CDR3, the DNA is TGTGCCAGCAGCTTGGCCCCGGACAGGGTAGGGGAGCAGTACTTC. It codes for CASSLAPDRVGEQYF.

This clonotype was counted a few times. V gene TRBV20-1 combines with J gene TRBJ1-6; maybe TRBD1 (5 bases). There are 15 residues in the CDR3. From germline, CDR1 is DFQATT and CDR2 SNEGSKA (reference sequence). Trimming took 4 bases from V and 5 from J, leaving 15 bases between them. The CDR3 nucleotides read TGCAGTGCTATTCCCACCTCCAGGGATAATTCACCCCTCCACTTT. This encodes CSAIPTSRDNSPLHF.

The table lists this clonotype with a few counts. This sequence joins TRBV7-8 and TRBJ2-3; D remains ambiguous. This CDR3 region has 14 residues. The V end was cut by 2 bases, the J end by 4 bases, with 10 bases between. The V gene's germline CDR1 is SGHVS and CDR2 FQNEAQ. Written as DNA, the CDR3 is TGTGCCAGCAGCTTATCGAGCTCTGCAGATACGCAGTATTTT. This encodes CASSLSSSADTQYF.

The CDR3 bases are TGCAGCGTGCCCGTCAACGAGGGATCTGCCCAGTACTTC. This codes for CSVPVNEGSAQYF. This chain uses TRBV29-1 with TRBJ2-5, with D possibly matching TRBD2 (5 bases). The CDR3 is 13 residues long. Per germline, CDR1 SQVTM and CDR2 ANQGSEA. V lost 6 bases and J 9 bases, leaving 20 bases between the germline ends. The full variable domain, its missing parts supplied by reference TRBV29-1 and TRBJ2-5, is SAVISQKPSRDICQRGTSLTIQCQVDSQVTMMFWYRQQPGQSLTLIATANQGSEATYESGFVIDKFPISRPNLTFSTLTVSNMSPEDSSIYLCSVPVNEGSAQYFGPGTRLLVL.